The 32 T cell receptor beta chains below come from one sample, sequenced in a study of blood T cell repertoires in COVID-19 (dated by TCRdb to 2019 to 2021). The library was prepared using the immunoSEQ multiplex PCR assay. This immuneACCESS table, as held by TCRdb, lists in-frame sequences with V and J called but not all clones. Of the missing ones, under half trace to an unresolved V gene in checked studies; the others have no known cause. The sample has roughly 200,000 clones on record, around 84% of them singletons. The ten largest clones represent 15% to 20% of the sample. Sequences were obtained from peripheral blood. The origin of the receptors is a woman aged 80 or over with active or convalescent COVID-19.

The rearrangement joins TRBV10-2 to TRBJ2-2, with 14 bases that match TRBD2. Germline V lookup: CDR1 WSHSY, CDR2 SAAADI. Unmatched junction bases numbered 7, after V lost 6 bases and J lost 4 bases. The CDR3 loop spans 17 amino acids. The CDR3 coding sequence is TGCGCCAGCAGCCTACCCGGGACTAGCGGGAGCACCGGGGAGCTGTTTTTT. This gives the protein CASSLPGTSGSTGELFF.

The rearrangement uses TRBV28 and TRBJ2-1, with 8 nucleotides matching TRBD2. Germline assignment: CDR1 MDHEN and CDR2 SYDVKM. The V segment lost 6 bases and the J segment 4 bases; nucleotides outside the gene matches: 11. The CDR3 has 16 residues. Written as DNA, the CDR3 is TGTGCCAGCAGCGCGGGGAGCGGGGGCCCTTACAATGAGCAGTTCTTC. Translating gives CASSAGSGGPYNEQFF.

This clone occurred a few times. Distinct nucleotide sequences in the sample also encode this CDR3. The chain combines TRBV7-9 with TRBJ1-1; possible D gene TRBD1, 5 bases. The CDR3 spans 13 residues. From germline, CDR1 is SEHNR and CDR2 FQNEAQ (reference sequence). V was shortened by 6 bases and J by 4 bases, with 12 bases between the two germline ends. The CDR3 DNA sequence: TGTGCCAGCAGTTCCCCGGGGGGCACTGAAGCTTTCTTT. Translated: CASSSPGGTEAFF. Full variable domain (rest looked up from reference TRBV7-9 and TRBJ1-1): DTGVSQNPRHKITKRGQNVTFRCDPISEHNRLYWYRQTLGQGPEFLTYFQNEAQLEKSRLLSDRFSAERPKGSFSTLEIQRTEQGDSAMYLCASSSPGGTEAFFGQGTRLTVV.

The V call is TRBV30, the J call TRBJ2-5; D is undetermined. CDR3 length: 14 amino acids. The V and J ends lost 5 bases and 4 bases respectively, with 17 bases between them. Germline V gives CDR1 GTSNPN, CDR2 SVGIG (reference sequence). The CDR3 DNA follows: TGTGCCTGGGAGACCCGGGTCTCTCCAGAGACCCAGTACTTC. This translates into CAWETRVSPETQYF.

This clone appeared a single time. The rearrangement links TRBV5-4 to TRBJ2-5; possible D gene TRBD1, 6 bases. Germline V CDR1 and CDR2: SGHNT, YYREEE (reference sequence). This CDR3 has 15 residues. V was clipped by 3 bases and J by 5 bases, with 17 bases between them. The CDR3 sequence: CASSSGQGLSETQYF. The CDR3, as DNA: TGTGCCAGCAGCTCGGGCCAGGGGCTGTCTGAGACCCAGTACTTC.

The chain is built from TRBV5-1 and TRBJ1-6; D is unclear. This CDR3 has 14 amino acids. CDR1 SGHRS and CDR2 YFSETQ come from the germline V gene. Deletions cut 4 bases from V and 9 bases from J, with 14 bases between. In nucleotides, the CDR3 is TGCGCCAGCAGCGCCCTAGTAGGCACTTCACCCCTCCACTTT. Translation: CASSALVGTSPLHF. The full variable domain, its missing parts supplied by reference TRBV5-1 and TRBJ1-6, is KAGVTQTPRYLIKTRGQQVTLSCSPISGHRSVSWYQQTPGQGLQFLFEYFSETQRNKGNFPGRFSGRQFSNSRSEMNVSTLELGDSALYLCASSALVGTSPLHFGNGTRLTVT.

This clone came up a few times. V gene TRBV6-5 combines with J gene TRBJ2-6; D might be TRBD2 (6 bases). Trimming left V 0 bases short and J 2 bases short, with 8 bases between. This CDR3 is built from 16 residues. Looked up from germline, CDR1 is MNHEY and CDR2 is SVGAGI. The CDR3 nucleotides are TGTGCCAGCAGTTACTCTCCGGGGGCTGGGGCCAACGTCCTGACTTTC. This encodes CASSYSPGAGANVLTF.

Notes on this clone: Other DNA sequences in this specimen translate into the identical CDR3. CDR3 in DNA: TGTGCCAGCCGACAGGGGGGTAGCAATCAGCCCCAGCATTTT. Translating it yields CASRQGGSNQPQHF. This chain connects TRBV6-5 to TRBJ1-5; 9 bases match TRBD1. Per germline, CDR1 MNHEY and CDR2 SVGAGI. V shed 8 bases and J 0 bases; nucleotides not matched to a gene: 2. The CDR3 contains 14 residues.

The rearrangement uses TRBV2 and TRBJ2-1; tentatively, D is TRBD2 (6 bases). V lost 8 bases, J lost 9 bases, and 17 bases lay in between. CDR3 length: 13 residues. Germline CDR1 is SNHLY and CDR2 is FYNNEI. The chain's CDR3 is CASSREALGEQFF. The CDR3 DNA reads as TGTGCCAGCTCCAGGGAGGCTTTGGGTGAGCAGTTCTTC. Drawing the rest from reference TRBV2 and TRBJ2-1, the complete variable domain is EPEVTQTPSHQVTQMGQEVILRCVPISNHLYFYWYRQILGQKVEFLVSFYNNEISEKSEIFDDQFSVERPDGSNFTLKIRSTKLEDSAMYFCASSREALGEQFFGPGTRLTVL.

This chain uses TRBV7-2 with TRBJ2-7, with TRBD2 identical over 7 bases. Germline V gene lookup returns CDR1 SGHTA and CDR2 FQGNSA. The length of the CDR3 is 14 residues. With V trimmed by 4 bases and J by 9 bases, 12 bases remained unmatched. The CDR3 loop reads CASSSSGAAFVQYF. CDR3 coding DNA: TGTGCCAGCAGCTCCAGCGGGGCCGCCTTTGTGCAGTACTTC.

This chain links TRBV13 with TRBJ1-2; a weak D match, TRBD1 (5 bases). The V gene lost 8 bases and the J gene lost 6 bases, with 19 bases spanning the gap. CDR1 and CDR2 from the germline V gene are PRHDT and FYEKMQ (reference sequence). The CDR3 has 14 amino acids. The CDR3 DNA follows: TGTGCCAGCCAGGTTTGGCAGGGTGTCGATGGCTACACCTTC. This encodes CASQVWQGVDGYTF.

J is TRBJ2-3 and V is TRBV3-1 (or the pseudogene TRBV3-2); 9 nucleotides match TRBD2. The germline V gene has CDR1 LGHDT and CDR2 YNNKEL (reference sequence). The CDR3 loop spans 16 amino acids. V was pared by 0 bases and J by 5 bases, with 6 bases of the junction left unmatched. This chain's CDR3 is CASSQEVAGGRDTQYF. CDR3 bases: TGTGCCAGCAGCCAAGAAGTGGCGGGGGGGCGAGATACGCAGTATTTT.

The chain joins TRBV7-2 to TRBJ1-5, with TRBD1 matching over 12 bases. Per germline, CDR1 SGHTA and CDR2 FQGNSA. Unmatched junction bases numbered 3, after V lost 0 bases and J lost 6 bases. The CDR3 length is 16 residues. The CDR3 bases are TGTGCCAGCAGCTTAGCCGGGACAGGGGGCCGTCAGCCCCAGCATTTT. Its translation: CASSLAGTGGRQPQHF.

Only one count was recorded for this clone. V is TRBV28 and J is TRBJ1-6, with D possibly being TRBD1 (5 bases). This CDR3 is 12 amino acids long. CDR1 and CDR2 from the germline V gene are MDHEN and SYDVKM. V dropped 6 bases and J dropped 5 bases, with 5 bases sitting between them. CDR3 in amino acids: CASRTDNSPLHF. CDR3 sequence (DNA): TGTGCCAGCAGGACAGATAATTCACCCCTCCACTTT.

The CDR3 protein is CASSLLQGSVQYF. Written as DNA, the CDR3 is TGTGCCAGCAGTTTGTTACAGGGGTCCGTGCAGTACTTC. The V and J genes are TRBV12-3 or TRBV12-4 and TRBJ2-7, with TRBD1 matching over 7 bases. The ends lost 3 bases at V and 9 bases at J; junction bases unmatched: 8. This CDR3 has 13 amino acids.

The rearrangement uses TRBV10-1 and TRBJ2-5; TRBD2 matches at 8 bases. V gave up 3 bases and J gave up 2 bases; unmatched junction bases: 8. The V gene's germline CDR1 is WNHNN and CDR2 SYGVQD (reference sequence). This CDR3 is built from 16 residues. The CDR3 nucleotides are TGCGCCAGCAGTGATTTGGCTAGCGGGCAACAAGAGACCCAGTACTTC. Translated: CASSDLASGQQETQYF.

The CDR3 spells CASSYSRGRLADEQYF. The CDR3 DNA reads TGTGCCAGCAGTTACTCGAGGGGCCGACTAGCGGACGAGCAGTACTTC. The chain is built from TRBV6-2 or TRBV6-3 and TRBJ2-7; 9 bases match TRBD2. The CDR3 is 16 residues long. Germline lookup yields CDR1 MNHEY and CDR2 SVGEGT. The V and J ends lost 0 bases and 5 bases, in that order; junction bases with no gene match: 8.

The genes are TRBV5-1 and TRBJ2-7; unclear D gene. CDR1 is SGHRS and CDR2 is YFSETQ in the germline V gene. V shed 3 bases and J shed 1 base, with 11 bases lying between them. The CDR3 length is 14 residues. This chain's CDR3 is CASSYLTPSYEQYF. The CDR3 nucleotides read TGCGCCAGCAGCTACCTGACTCCATCCTACGAGCAGTACTTC.

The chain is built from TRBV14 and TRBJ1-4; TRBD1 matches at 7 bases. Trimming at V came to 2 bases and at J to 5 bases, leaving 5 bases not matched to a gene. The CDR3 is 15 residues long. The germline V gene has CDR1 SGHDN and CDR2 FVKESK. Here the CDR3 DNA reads TGTGCCAGCAGCCAATCACGACAGGGCAATGAAAAACTGTTTTTT. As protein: CASSQSRQGNEKLFF.

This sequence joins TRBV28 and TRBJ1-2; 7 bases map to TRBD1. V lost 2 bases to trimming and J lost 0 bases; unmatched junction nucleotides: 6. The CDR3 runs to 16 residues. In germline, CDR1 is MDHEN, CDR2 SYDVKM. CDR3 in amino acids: CASSLLSGQTNYGYTF. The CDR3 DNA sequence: TGTGCCAGCAGTTTACTATCGGGACAGACTAACTATGGCTACACCTTC.

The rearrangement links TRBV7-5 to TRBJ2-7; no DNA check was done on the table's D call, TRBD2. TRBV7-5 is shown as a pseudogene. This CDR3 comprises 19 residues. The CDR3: CARSPRWAGLRLSSYEQYF. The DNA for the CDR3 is TGTGCCAGAAGCCCAAGGTGGGCGGGGCTAAGGTTAAGCTCCTACGAGCAGTACTTC.

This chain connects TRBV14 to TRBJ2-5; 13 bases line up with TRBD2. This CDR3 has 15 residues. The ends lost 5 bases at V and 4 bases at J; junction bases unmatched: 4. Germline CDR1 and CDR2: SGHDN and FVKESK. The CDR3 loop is CASSSGLAGVETQYF. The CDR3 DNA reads TGTGCCAGCAGCAGCGGACTAGCGGGAGTAGAGACCCAGTACTTC.

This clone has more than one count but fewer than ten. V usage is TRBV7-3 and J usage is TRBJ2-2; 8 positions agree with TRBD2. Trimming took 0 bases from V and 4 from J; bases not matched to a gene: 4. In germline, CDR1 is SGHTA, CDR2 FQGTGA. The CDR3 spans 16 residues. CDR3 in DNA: TGTGCCAGCAGCTTAACGTTAAGCGGGGGCACCGGGGAGCTGTTTTTT. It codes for CASSLTLSGGTGELFF.

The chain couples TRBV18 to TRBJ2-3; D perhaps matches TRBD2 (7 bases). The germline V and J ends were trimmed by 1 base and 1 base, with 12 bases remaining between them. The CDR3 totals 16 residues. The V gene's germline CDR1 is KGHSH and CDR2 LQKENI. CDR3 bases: TGTGCCAGCTCACCACGAGGCGGGGGCGGCACAGATACGCAGTATTTT. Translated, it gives CASSPRGGGGTDTQYF.

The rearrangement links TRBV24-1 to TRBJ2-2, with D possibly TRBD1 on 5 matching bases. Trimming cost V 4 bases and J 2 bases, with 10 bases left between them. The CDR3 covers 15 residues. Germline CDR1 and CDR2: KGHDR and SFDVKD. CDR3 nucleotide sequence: TGTGCCACCAGTGACAAGACAGCTAACACCGGGGAGCTGTTTTTT. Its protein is CATSDKTANTGELFF.

In nucleotides, the CDR3 is TGTGCCAGCAGCCAAACAGGGGGTCCCTACGAGCAGTACTTC. It yields the protein CASSQTGGPYEQYF. J is TRBJ2-7 and V is TRBV11-3; 8 nucleotides align to TRBD1. There are 14 residues in the CDR3. Germline V CDR1 and CDR2: SGHNT, YENEEA. The V and J ends lost 5 bases and 2 bases, in that order; junction bases with no gene match: 5.

Written as DNA, the CDR3 is TGTGCCACCAGCAGAGATGCGGGGGGCGAGTCAGGGGGTGCTTTCTTT. Translating gives CATSRDAGGESGGAFF. The chain couples TRBV15 to TRBJ1-1, with TRBD1 matching over 7 bases. Trimming cost V 0 bases and J 11 bases; bases outside gene matches: 15. Germline V gene lookup returns CDR1 LNHNV and CDR2 YYDKDF (reference sequence). This CDR3 has 16 residues.

CDR3 sequence (DNA): TGTGCCAGCAGCCCCCGGGGCCAAGAGACCCAGTACTTC. Residues: CASSPRGQETQYF. This chain uses TRBV3-1 (or the pseudogene TRBV3-2) with TRBJ2-5; possible D gene TRBD2, 5 bases. V lost 4 bases and J 1 base, leaving 7 bases between the germline ends. Germline V lookup: CDR1 LGHDT, CDR2 YNNKEL (reference sequence). The CDR3 has 13 amino acids.

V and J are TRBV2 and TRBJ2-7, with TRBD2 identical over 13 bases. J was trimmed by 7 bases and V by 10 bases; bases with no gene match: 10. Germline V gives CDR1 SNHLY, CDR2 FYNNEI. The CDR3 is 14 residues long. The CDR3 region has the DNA TGTGCCACCGAGCCGGGACTAGCGGGATTTGAGCAGTACTTC. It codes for CATEPGLAGFEQYF.

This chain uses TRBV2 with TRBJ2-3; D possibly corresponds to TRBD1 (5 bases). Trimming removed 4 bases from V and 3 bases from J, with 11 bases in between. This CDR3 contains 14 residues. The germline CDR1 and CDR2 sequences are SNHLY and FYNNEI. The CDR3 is CASSANRGTDTQYF. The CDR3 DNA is TGTGCCAGCAGTGCTAATAGGGGTACAGATACGCAGTATTTT. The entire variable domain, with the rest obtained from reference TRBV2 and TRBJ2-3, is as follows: EPEVTQTPSHQVTQMGQEVILRCVPISNHLYFYWYRQILGQKVEFLVSFYNNEISEKSEIFDDQFSVERPDGSNFTLKIRSTKLEDSAMYFCASSANRGTDTQYFGPGTRLTVL.

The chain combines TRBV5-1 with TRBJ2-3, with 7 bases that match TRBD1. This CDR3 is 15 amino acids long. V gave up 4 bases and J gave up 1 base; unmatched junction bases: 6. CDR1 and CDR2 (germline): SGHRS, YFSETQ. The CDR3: CASSLGQTGTDTQYF. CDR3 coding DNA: TGCGCCAGCAGCCTGGGACAGACCGGCACAGATACGCAGTATTTT.

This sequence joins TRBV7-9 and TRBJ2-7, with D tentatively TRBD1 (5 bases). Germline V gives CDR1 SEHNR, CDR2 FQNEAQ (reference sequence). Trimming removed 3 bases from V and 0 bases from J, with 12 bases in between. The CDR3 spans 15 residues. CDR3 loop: CASSFDSLSSYEQYF. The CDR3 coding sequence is TGTGCCAGCAGCTTCGACAGTCTAAGCTCCTACGAGCAGTACTTC.